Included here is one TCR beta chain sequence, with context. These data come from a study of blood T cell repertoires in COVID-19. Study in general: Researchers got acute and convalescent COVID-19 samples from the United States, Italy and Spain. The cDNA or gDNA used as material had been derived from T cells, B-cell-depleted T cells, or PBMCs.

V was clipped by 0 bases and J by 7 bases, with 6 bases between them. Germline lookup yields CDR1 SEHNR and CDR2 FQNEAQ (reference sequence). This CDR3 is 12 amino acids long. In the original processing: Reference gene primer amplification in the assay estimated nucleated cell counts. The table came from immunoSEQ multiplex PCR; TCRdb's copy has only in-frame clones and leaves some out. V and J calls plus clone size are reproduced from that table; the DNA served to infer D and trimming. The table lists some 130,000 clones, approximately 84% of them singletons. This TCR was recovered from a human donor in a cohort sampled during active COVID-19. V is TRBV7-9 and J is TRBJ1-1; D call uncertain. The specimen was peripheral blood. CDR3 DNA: TGTGCCAGCAGCTTAGCCCACTATGAAGCTTTCTTT. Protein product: CASSLAHYEAFF.